This entry concerns a single TCR beta chain. Its matching antigen is unknown. The data originate from a study of cytomegalovirus exposure and HLA in healthy donors. General study points: Later analysis associated a missense DCLRE1C variant with TCR beta V- and J-gene trimming. Among the sequence variants, a highly shared cluster was likely an artifact of sequencing.

In the PCR, 60 Vbeta and 13 Jbeta primers were used. TCRdb's copy holds only in-frame clones and misses some; the assay was immunoSEQ multiplex PCR. The data include some 180,000 clones; the top ten clones carry about 6.5%. This CDR3 contains 15 residues. V lost 6 bases and J lost 4, with 13 bases in between. Germline V CDR1 and CDR2: SGHNT, YENEEA. This receptor was identified in a man aged 25-45 years in good health and CMV-seronegative. Specimen: PBMCs. The rearrangement joins TRBV11-3 to TRBJ2-6, with D perhaps TRBD1 (5 bases). The CDR3 region has the DNA TGTGCCAGCAGTTATCAGGGCTCGGGGGCCAACGTCCTGACTTTC. Protein: CASSYQGSGANVLTF.